The 16 T cell receptor beta chains presented below share a single source sample, sequenced in a study of blood T cells in healthy people across ages. It was with a sample-barcoded 5' primer and a J-beta primer mix that a second PCR of about 7 to 12 cycles was run. TCRdb re-derived calls from the 5' RACE reads in MiXCR, one entry per CDR3 protein. The sample shows roughly 700,000 distinct CDR3 sequences, more than 20% of them seen only once. The same data also contributed to another study, on T cells of mothers and their children.

Input material: blood. The receptors here all came from a boy between 10 and 17 years old in good health.

This clonotype occurred a few times. The V call is TRBV7-9, the J call TRBJ2-5; D possibly corresponds to TRBD1 (5 bases). The length of the CDR3 is 13 residues. V dropped 6 bases and J dropped 2 bases, with 10 bases sitting between them. Germline V gives CDR1 SEHNR, CDR2 FQNEAQ (reference sequence). The CDR3 loop reads CASSIQEQETQYF. As DNA, the CDR3 is TGTGCCAGCAGTATACAGGAGCAAGAGACCCAGTACTTC.

The chain joins TRBV11-2 to TRBJ2-3, with D unresolved. V was cut by 6 bases and J by 1 base, with 14 bases left in between. Germline CDR1 is SGHAT and CDR2 is FQNNGV. The CDR3 loop spans 15 amino acids. The CDR3 DNA reads as TGTGCCAGCAGTTCAGACGTGCCCCGCACAGATACGCAGTATTTT. It encodes CASSSDVPRTDTQYF. Variable domain in full (rest from reference TRBV11-2 and TRBJ2-3): EAGVAQSPRYKIIEKRQSVAFWCNPISGHATLYWYQQILGQGPKLLIQFQNNGVVDDSQLPKDRFSAERLKGVDSTLKIQPAKLEDSAVYLCASSSDVPRTDTQYFGPGTRLTVL.

The gene calls are TRBV6-2 or TRBV6-3 and TRBJ2-1; D is tentatively TRBD1 or TRBD2 (5 bases each). CDR3 length: 17 amino acids. V was clipped by 6 bases and J by 8 bases, with 26 bases between them. CDR1 and CDR2 (germline): MNHEY, SVGEGT. The CDR3 sequence is CASSPSSGPRIRDEQFF. The CDR3 DNA reads TGTGCCAGCAGCCCCTCCTCGGGGCCAAGGATCCGCGATGAGCAGTTCTTC.

This clonotype was detected a few times. The V and J genes are TRBV7-6 and TRBJ1-6; 7 bases line up with TRBD1. Germline assignment: CDR1 SGHVS and CDR2 FNYEAQ. The CDR3 totals 15 residues. The J segment lost 10 bases and the V segment lost 1 base, leaving 7 bases of the junction unmatched. In DNA form, the CDR3 reads TGTGCCAGCAGCTTAGAGGGACAGAGGGCCTCACCCCTCCACTTT. Translating gives CASSLEGQRASPLHF. Supplemented by reference TRBV7-6 and TRBJ1-6, the full variable domain reads GAGVSQSPRYKVTKRGQDVALRCDPISGHVSLYWYRQALGQGPEFLTYFNYEAQQDKSGLPNDRFSAERPEGSISTLTIQRTEQRDSAMYRCASSLEGQRASPLHFGNGTRLTVT.

This clonotype has more than one count but fewer than ten. The chain couples TRBV27 to TRBJ1-2; the match to TRBD1 covers 10 bases. The germline V gene encodes CDR1 MNHEY and CDR2 SMNVEV (reference sequence). The junction had 4 bases not matched to a gene; V was cut back by 8 bases and J by 4 bases. This CDR3 has 13 residues. The chain's CDR3 is CASWTGGRYGYTF. The CDR3 DNA follows: TGTGCCAGCTGGACAGGGGGTCGCTATGGCTACACCTTC.

This clonotype was picked up a small number of times. V and J are TRBV7-6 and TRBJ2-1; weak D call: TRBD1 (6 bases). This CDR3 comprises 17 residues. Deletions cut 2 bases from V and 2 bases from J, with 16 bases between. The germline CDR1 and CDR2 sequences are SGHVS and FNYEAQ. As DNA, the CDR3 is TGTGCCAGCAGCTTACCCGTACAGGGAGTCACCTACAATGAGCAGTTCTTC. Residues: CASSLPVQGVTYNEQFF.

This clonotype was detected ten times or more. The rearrangement links TRBV7-6 to TRBJ2-5; possibly TRBD2 for D (5 bases). Germline V gene lookup returns CDR1 SGHVS and CDR2 FNYEAQ. The CDR3 contains 13 residues. V lost 5 bases and J 2 bases, leaving 9 bases between the germline ends. CDR3 coding DNA: TGTGCCAGCAGCGTGACGGGGCAAGAGACCCAGTACTTC. This gives the protein CASSVTGQETQYF. Looking up the rest from reference TRBV7-6 and TRBJ2-5 gives the full variable domain: GAGVSQSPRYKVTKRGQDVALRCDPISGHVSLYWYRQALGQGPEFLTYFNYEAQQDKSGLPNDRFSAERPEGSISTLTIQRTEQRDSAMYRCASSVTGQETQYFGPGTRLLVL.

This clonotype was observed a handful of times. The genes are TRBV3-1 and TRBJ1-3; D remains unclear. Trimming shortened V by 1 base and J by 0 bases, and 4 bases separated the two germline ends. This CDR3 is 14 amino acids long. The germline CDR1 and CDR2 sequences are LGHDT and YNNKEL (reference sequence). The CDR3 DNA is TGTGCCAGCAGCCAAGGGAACTCTGGAAACACCATATATTTT. Translated, it gives CASSQGNSGNTIYF.

Many counts were recorded for this clonotype. This chain joins TRBV3-1 and TRBJ2-7; 8 positions match TRBD1. The germline gives CDR1 LGHDT, CDR2 YNNKEL (reference sequence). The CDR3 runs 16 residues. J gave up 7 bases and V 0 bases, and 11 bases lay outside the gene matches. The CDR3, as DNA: TGTGCCAGCAGCCAAGAGTCCGGGACAGGCTCTCGGGAGCAGTACTTC. It encodes CASSQESGTGSREQYF.

The gene calls are TRBV10-3 and TRBJ2-7; 10 bases agree with TRBD2. Losses at the gene ends were 0 bases for V and 0 bases for J; bases not matched to a gene: 11. The germline gives CDR1 ENHRY, CDR2 SYGVKD. The length of the CDR3 is 19 residues. CDR3 DNA: TGTGCCATCAGTGAGTCTTTGGGACTAGCGTCCCCAAGCTCCTACGAGCAGTACTTC. Its translation: CAISESLGLASPSSYEQYF.

This clonotype has just a few counts. The chain employs TRBV27 and TRBJ2-7; 8 bases are a match to TRBD1. CDR3 length: 15 residues. V gave up 5 bases and J gave up 3 bases; unmatched junction bases: 9. Germline V gene sequence: CDR1 MNHEY, CDR2 SMNVEV (reference sequence). The CDR3 nucleotides are TGTGCCAGCAGTCCACTTCGGACAGGGATCTACGAGCAGTACTTC. Protein sequence: CASSPLRTGIYEQYF.

The chain is built from TRBV7-2 and TRBJ1-1, with a tentative D call TRBD1 (6 bases). V dropped 1 base and J dropped 12 bases, with 15 bases sitting between them. The CDR3 consists of 13 residues. Germline-derived CDR1 and CDR2 are SGHTA and FQGNSA. The CDR3 is CASSLGGDTGTFF. The CDR3 nucleotides are TGTGCCAGCAGCTTAGGGGGGGACACCGGGACTTTCTTT.

The chain links TRBV12-3 or TRBV12-4 to TRBJ2-1; 11 nucleotides align to TRBD2. This CDR3 contains 16 residues. The V and J ends lost 6 bases and 3 bases, in that order; junction bases with no gene match: 7. CDR3 bases: TGTGCCAGCAGCCCCGGGACTAGCGGAAACTACAATGAGCAGTTCTTC. This translates into CASSPGTSGNYNEQFF.

The chain recombines TRBV12-5 with TRBJ2-5; no clear D. The assigned J gene may be wrong: the sequence end matches TRBJ2-7 better. Per the germline V gene, CDR1 is LGHNT and CDR2 is FRNRAP. This CDR3 has 13 residues. The DNA for the CDR3 is TGTGCTAGTGGTGCGGACGCAGCCTACGAGCAGTACTTC. Protein sequence: CASGADAAYEQYF.

V and J are TRBV25-1 and TRBJ2-3, with 10 bases that match TRBD1. The CDR3 covers 16 residues. Trimming removed 4 bases from V and 1 base from J; junction bases left unmatched: 5. From germline, CDR1 is MGHDK and CDR2 SYGVNS. The CDR3 sequence: CASSGPGQGRTDTQYF. The CDR3 region has the DNA TGTGCCAGCAGTGGGCCGGGACAGGGGCGCACAGATACGCAGTATTTT.

This clonotype occurred once. This rearrangement joins TRBV28 to TRBJ2-5, with TRBD2 identical over 11 bases. The CDR3 loop spans 15 amino acids. Germline V gene sequence: CDR1 MDHEN, CDR2 SYDVKM. V lost 8 bases and J lost 2; bases outside the gene matches: 7. CDR3 amino acids: CASGTSGDRQETQYF. CDR3 coding DNA: TGTGCCAGCGGGACTAGCGGAGACCGGCAAGAGACCCAGTACTTC.